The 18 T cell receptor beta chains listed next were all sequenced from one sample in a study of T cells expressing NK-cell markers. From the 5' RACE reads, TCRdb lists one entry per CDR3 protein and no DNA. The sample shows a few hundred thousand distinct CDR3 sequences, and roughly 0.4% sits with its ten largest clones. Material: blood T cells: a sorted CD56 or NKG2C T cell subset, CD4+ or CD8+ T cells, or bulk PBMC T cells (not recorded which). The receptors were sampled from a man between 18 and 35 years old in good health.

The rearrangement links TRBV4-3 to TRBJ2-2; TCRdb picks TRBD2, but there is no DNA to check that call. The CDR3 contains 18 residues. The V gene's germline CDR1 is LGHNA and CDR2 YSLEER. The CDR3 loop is CASSQDGGRGLNTGELFF.

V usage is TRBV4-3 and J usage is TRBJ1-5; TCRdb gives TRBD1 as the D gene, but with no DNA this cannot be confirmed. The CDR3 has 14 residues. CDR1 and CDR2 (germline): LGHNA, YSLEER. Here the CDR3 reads CASSQDILQGPQHF.

Here the CDR3 reads CASGLGGRSSVGANVLTF. The rearrangement links TRBV5-1 to TRBJ2-6; the D call from TCRdb, TRBD1, cannot be confirmed without DNA. The CDR3 has 18 amino acids. Germline V gene lookup returns CDR1 SGHRS and CDR2 YFSETQ.

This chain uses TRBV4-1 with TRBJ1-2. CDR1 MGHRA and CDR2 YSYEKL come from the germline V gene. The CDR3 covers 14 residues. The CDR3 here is CASSQDRQDYGYTF.

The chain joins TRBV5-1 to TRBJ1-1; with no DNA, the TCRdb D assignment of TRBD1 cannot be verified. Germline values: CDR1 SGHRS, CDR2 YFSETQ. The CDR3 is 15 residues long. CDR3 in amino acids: CASSLEGLMNTEAFF.

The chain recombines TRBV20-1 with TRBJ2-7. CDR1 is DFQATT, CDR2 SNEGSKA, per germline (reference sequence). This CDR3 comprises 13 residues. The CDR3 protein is CSVLDSLSYEQYF.

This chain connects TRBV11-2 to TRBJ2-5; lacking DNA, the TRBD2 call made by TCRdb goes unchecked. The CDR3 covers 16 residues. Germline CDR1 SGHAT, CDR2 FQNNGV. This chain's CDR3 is CASSLGGLAGLETQYF.

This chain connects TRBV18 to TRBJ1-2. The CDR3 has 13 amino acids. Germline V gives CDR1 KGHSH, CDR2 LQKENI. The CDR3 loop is CASSSGTFSGYTF.

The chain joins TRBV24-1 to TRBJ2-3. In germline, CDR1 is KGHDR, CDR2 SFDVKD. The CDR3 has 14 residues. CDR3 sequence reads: CATSDVAPTDTQYF.

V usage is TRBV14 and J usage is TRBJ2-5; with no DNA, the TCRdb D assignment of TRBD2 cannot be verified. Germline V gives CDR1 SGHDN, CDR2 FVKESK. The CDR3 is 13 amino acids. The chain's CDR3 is CASSQGGRETQYF.

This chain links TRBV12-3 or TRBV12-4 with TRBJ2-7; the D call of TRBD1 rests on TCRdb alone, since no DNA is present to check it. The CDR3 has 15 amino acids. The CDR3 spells CASSIQDRGPYEQYF.

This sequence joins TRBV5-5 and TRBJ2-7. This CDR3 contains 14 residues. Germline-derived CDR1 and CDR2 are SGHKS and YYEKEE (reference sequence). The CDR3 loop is CASSLGQGLNEQYF.

This CDR3 is CASSRLSTDTQYF. The chain employs TRBV7-2 and TRBJ2-3. The germline V gene has CDR1 SGHTA and CDR2 FQGNSA. The length of the CDR3 is 13 residues.

The CDR3 is CASSLLDLAKNIQYF. The chain employs TRBV12-3 or TRBV12-4 and TRBJ2-4. The CDR3 spans 15 residues.

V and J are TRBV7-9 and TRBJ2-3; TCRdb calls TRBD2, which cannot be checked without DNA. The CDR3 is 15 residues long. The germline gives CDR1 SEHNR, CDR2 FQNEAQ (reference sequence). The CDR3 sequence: CASSQGLAGGDTQYF. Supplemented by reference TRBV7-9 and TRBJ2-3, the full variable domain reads DTGVSQNPRHKITKRGQNVTFRCDPISEHNRLYWYRQTLGQGPEFLTYFQNEAQLEKSRLLSDRFSAERPKGSFSTLEIQRTEQGDSAMYLCASSQGLAGGDTQYFGPGTRLTVL.

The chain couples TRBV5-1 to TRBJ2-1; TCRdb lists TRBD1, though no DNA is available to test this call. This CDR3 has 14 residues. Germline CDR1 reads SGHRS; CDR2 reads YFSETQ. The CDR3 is CASSFAGGINEQFF.

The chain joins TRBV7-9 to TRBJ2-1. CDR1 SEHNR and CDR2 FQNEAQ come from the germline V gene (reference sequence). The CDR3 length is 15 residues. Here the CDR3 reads CASRRSQDNYNEQFF.

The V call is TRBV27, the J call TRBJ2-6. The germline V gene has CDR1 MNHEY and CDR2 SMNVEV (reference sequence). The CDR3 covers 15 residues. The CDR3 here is CASSFSSSGANVLTF. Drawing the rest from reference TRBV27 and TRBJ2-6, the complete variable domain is EAQVTQNPRYLITVTGKKLTVTCSQNMNHEYMSWYRQDPGLGLRQIYYSMNVEVTDKGDVPEGYKVSRKEKRNFPLILESPSPNQTSLYFCASSFSSSGANVLTFGAGSRLTVL.